The clone carrying this T cell receptor beta chain was picked up a small number of times. This sample is part of a study of T cell repertoires in cytomegalovirus infection. Overall study context: Public TCR beta signatures were indicative of both CMV infection and a matching HLA type.

The CDR3 sequence is 16 residues long. CDR1 and CDR2 from the germline V gene are MNHNY and SVGAGI (reference sequence). Trimming cost V 5 bases and J 5 bases, with 21 bases left between them. TCRdb passed the reads through MiXCR, listing each CDR3 protein once. The sample carries under 200,000 distinct CDR3 sequences, roughly 27% recorded once. The chain employs TRBV6-6 and TRBJ2-5; possibly TRBD1 or TRBD2 for D (5 bases each). Sequences were obtained from PBMCs. This clonotype was sampled from a human donor in good health (CMV status not recorded). Some clones in this sample may be carry-over from other donors' samples. The CDR3 is CASSLLSGTLGETQYF. CDR3 sequence (DNA): TGTGCCAGCAGTCTCTTATCCGGGACCCTCGGGGAGACCCAGTACTTC.